This T cell receptor beta chain derives from a study of T cells in narcolepsy. Across the whole study: Healthy controls were enrolled alongside patients with narcolepsy type 1 or type 2. Study outcomes and limitations: No autoreactive T cell clone sequences appeared in some memory CD4+ repertoires. HCRT-specific and TRIB2-specific autoreactive clonotypes appeared among same-patient CSF and blood CD4+ clonotypes. Reportedly, autoreactive clonotypes were serially detected in patients' blood but not controls'.

This clone was observed a few times. Its antigen is currently unknown. This CDR3 is built from 14 residues. Germline V gives CDR1 SNHLY, CDR2 FYNNEI. V lost 5 bases and J 2 bases, leaving 12 bases between the germline ends. Here immunoSEQ multiplex PCR was the method, and the copy in TCRdb shows in-frame clones only, minus some. The data show 30,000 to 35,000 clones, less than 90% seen once. Sequencing used CD45RA- memory CD4+ T cells from PBMCs. The sequence derives from a human donor with narcolepsy. The chain has TRBV2 and TRBJ1-1, with D perhaps TRBD1 (6 bases). The CDR3 DNA reads as TGTGCCAGCAGTATCCGGACAGTTAACACTGAAGCTTTCTTT. It specifies CASSIRTVNTEAFF.